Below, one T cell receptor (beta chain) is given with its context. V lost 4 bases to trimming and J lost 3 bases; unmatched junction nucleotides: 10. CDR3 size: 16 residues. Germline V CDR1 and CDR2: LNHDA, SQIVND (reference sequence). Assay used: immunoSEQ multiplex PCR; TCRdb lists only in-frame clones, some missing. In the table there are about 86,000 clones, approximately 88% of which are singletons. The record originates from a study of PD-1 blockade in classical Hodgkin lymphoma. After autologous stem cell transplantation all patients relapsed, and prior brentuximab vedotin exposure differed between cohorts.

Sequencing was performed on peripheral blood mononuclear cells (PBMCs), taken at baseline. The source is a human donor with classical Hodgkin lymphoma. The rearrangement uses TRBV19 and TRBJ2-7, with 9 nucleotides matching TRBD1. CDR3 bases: TGTGCCAGTAGTACCCCCCGGGACAGGGAGTTCTACGAGCAGTACTTC. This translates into CASSTPRDREFYEQYF.